The 18 T cell receptor beta chains below come from one sample, sequenced in a study of neurological immune-mediated disorders. One entry per CDR3 protein, called by TCRdb with MiXCR from the 5' RACE reads. The data show about 50,000 distinct CDR3 sequences, approximately 16% seen once. Sample: PBMCs. These receptors were collected from a man aged 55 to 70 in good health.

This clonotype has at least ten counts. The gene calls are TRBV20-1 and TRBJ2-5; TRBD2 matches at 10 bases. The CDR3 has 14 residues. CDR1 and CDR2 from the germline V gene are DFQATT and SNEGSKA (reference sequence). V dropped 2 bases and J dropped 5; count of bases not matched to a gene: 5. CDR3 sequence reads: CSARPLAGVETQYF. CDR3 DNA: TGCAGTGCTAGACCCCTAGCGGGAGTCGAGACCCAGTACTTC.

This clonotype was counted many times. The J gene is TRBJ2-1, the V gene TRBV20-1; 9 bases align to TRBD2. Germline V gene lookup returns CDR1 DFQATT and CDR2 SNEGSKA (reference sequence). There are 14 residues in the CDR3. V trimming: 5 bases; J trimming: 9 bases; junction bases outside the gene matches: 11. CDR3 in DNA: TGCAGTGCTCCCCGGCCTAGCGGGACCGGTGAGCAGTTCTTC. This codes for CSAPRPSGTGEQFF.

This clonotype was observed at least ten times. In DNA, the CDR3 is TGCGCCAGCAGCTTGCAGGCCAATGAGCAGTTCTTC. This gives the protein CASSLQANEQFF. The gene calls are TRBV5-1 and TRBJ2-1; D uncertain. V was pared by 1 base and J by 6 bases, with 5 bases between. Germline V gene sequence: CDR1 SGHRS, CDR2 YFSETQ. There are 12 residues in the CDR3.

A few counts support this clonotype. CDR3 nucleotides: TGCGCCAGCAGTCCCGGACTAAGGTCCTACGAGCAGTACTTC. This codes for CASSPGLRSYEQYF. The chain employs TRBV10-1 and TRBJ2-7; tentatively, D is TRBD2 (6 bases). Germline V lookup: CDR1 WNHNN, CDR2 SYGVQD (reference sequence). The CDR3 is 14 amino acids. The ends were cut back, 5 bases at V and 1 base at J, with 12 bases in the middle.

The chain is built from TRBV6-1 and TRBJ2-7; D is perhaps TRBD1 (6 bases). Germline CDR1 reads MNHNS; CDR2 reads SASEGT. Trimming took off 1 base at V and 7 bases at J, with 17 bases between the two ends. This CDR3 is 15 amino acids long. CDR3 in amino acids: CASSEGSAGVREQYF. CDR3 DNA: TGTGCCAGCAGTGAAGGTTCGGCAGGGGTTCGTGAGCAGTACTTC.

This chain joins TRBV7-2 and TRBJ2-1; TRBD2 aligns across 7 bases. Germline CDR1 is SGHTA and CDR2 is FQGNSA. Losses at the gene ends were 5 bases for V and 7 bases for J; bases not matched to a gene: 11. CDR3 size: 15 residues. The CDR3 region is CASSPSSGVGNEQFF. The CDR3 DNA follows: TGTGCCAGCAGCCCATCTAGCGGAGTGGGGAATGAGCAGTTCTTC.

This clonotype has ten or more counts. This rearrangement joins TRBV5-1 to TRBJ2-5, with TRBD2 as a possible D gene (5 bases). CDR3 length equals 15 residues. The V end lost 4 bases, the J end lost 1 base, and 14 bases lay between the germline ends. Germline-derived CDR1 and CDR2 are SGHRS and YFSETQ. CDR3 nucleotide sequence: TGCGCCAGCAGCCGAGGACGGAGGACCCAAGAGACCCAGTACTTC. This codes for CASSRGRRTQETQYF.

There are many counts of this clonotype. V gene TRBV7-2 combines with J gene TRBJ2-3; D is uncertain. V was clipped by 2 bases and J by 0 bases, with 12 bases between them. Germline CDR1 SGHTA, CDR2 FQGNSA. This CDR3 has 16 residues. As DNA, the CDR3 is TGTGCCAGCAGCTTACGTCGGCGGTCTAGCACAGATACGCAGTATTTT. Its protein product is CASSLRRRSSTDTQYF.

The V call is TRBV11-1, the J call TRBJ2-1; 10 nucleotides align to TRBD2. This CDR3 is 15 amino acids long. The trim removed 1 base at V and 5 bases at J, leaving 2 bases unmatched. Per the germline V gene, CDR1 is SGHAT and CDR2 is FQDESV (reference sequence). The CDR3 DNA sequence: TGTGCCAGCAGCTTAGAACTAGCGGGACACAATGAGCAGTTCTTC. It is translated as CASSLELAGHNEQFF.

There are many counts of this clonotype. V is TRBV20-1 and J is TRBJ2-3; 14 bases are shared with TRBD2. The V segment lost 3 bases and the J segment 1 base; nucleotides outside the gene matches: 15. The V gene's germline CDR1 is DFQATT and CDR2 SNEGSKA (reference sequence). This CDR3 is 20 amino acids long. CDR3 region: CSASTPGLAGDHVGTDTQYF. The CDR3 coding sequence is TGCAGTGCTAGTACCCCGGGACTAGCGGGAGATCATGTCGGCACAGATACGCAGTATTTT.

This clonotype appeared many times. V is TRBV9 and J is TRBJ2-1, with D perhaps assigned TRBD1 or TRBD2 (5 bases each). The CDR3 has 16 amino acids. With 4 bases removed from V and 6 bases from J, the gap between germline ends came to 20 bases. Germline V gene lookup returns CDR1 SGDLS and CDR2 YYNGEE. The chain's CDR3 is CASSLMGQGVGNEQFF. The CDR3 DNA follows: TGTGCCAGCAGCTTGATGGGGCAGGGAGTCGGCAATGAGCAGTTCTTC.

This clonotype has a single count. The rearrangement links TRBV5-1 to TRBJ1-5, with D unresolved. CDR3 length: 16 residues. Trimming pared 0 bases from V and 11 bases from J, leaving 21 bases between. Germline V gene sequence: CDR1 SGHRS, CDR2 YFSETQ. CDR3 sequence reads: CASSLAVPTEDPAQHF. CDR3 nucleotide sequence: TGCGCCAGCAGCTTGGCCGTCCCAACCGAAGACCCCGCCCAGCATTTT.

This clonotype appeared many times. The chain carries TRBV15 and TRBJ1-1; D ambiguous. Deletions cut 0 bases from V and 3 bases from J, with 11 bases between. Germline assignment: CDR1 LNHNV and CDR2 YYDKDF (reference sequence). The CDR3 length is 15 residues. The CDR3 spells CATSRDMGWDTEAFF. For the CDR3, the DNA is TGTGCCACCAGCAGAGATATGGGGTGGGACACTGAAGCTTTCTTT.

This clonotype has ten or more counts. This chain connects TRBV20-1 to TRBJ2-1, with 8 bases lining up with TRBD1. There are 16 residues in the CDR3. V lost 3 bases to trimming and J lost 0 bases; unmatched junction nucleotides: 7. Germline V gene lookup returns CDR1 DFQATT and CDR2 SNEGSKA (reference sequence). This chain's CDR3 is CSARSRQGISYNEQFF. The DNA of the CDR3 is TGCAGTGCTAGGTCGCGACAGGGGATCTCCTACAATGAGCAGTTCTTC.

This clonotype was detected a few times. The rearrangement links TRBV18 to TRBJ2-7, with TRBD1 matching over 9 bases. The CDR3 covers 14 residues. V shed 3 bases, J shed 5 bases, and the junction held 5 bases outside the gene matches. Germline V gives CDR1 KGHSH, CDR2 LQKENI. The CDR3 sequence: CASSPPGQGDEQYF. CDR3 DNA sequence: TGTGCCAGCTCACCCCCGGGACAGGGCGACGAGCAGTACTTC. The variable domain in full, completed from reference TRBV18 and TRBJ2-7, reads NAGVMQNPRHLVRRRGQEARLRCSPMKGHSHVYWYRQLPEEGLKFMVYLQKENIIDESGMPKERFSAEFPKEGPSILRIQQVVRGDSAAYFCASSPPGQGDEQYFGPGTRLTVT.

Details on this clonotype: This may be a read error, as it is one base from a much larger clone. CDR3 residues: CASRVGISTYTQYF. The CDR3 DNA reads TGTGCCAGCAGAGTAGGGATCAGCACATATACGCAGTATTTT. The genes are TRBV7-2 and TRBJ2-3; D not resolved. CDR1 and CDR2 from the germline V gene are SGHTA and FQGNSA. The CDR3 has 14 residues.

The V call is TRBV12-3 or TRBV12-4, the J call TRBJ2-1, with 10 positions matching TRBD1. This CDR3 comprises 15 residues. V dropped 7 bases and J dropped 7; count of bases not matched to a gene: 10. The CDR3 region has the DNA TGTGCCAGCACCGTTCGACAGGGGGCTAGTAATGAGCAGTTCTTC. This encodes CASTVRQGASNEQFF.

There are many counts of this clonotype. The rearrangement uses TRBV28 and TRBJ2-6; D is possibly TRBD2 (5 bases). CDR1 MDHEN and CDR2 SYDVKM come from the germline V gene. The CDR3 is 15 residues long. Between the trimmed V and J ends, which lost 6 bases and 2 bases, there was a span of 11 bases. Here the CDR3 DNA reads TGTGCCAGCAGGTCCCACGGGGCTGGGGCCAACGTCCTGACTTTC. Protein sequence: CASRSHGAGANVLTF.